This TCR beta chain was documented in a study of neurological immune-mediated disorders. Study-level findings and limits: Expansion of TCR clones was greatest in HTLV-1-associated myelopathy and smallest in multiple sclerosis, where it fell below that of healthy controls.

MiXCR was run by TCRdb on the 5' RACE reads, yielding one entry per CDR3 protein. The table has 40,000 to 55,000 distinct CDR3 sequences, approximately 2.8% seen once. This clonotype was seen at least ten times. Antigen unknown. The source material was PBMCs. This sequence was found in a woman aged 45-65 years with multiple sclerosis.

CDR3 DNA sequence: TGTGCCAGCAGTTATGGGGGCGGGGAGCTGTTTTTT. Translating gives CASSYGGGELFF. This chain joins TRBV6-6 and TRBJ2-2; D may match TRBD1 or TRBD2 (5 bases each). Germline loops: CDR1 MNHNY, CDR2 SVGAGI (reference sequence). CDR3 length: 12 amino acids. Trimming stripped 3 bases from V and 7 bases from J, with 6 bases between.